What follows are 10 T cell receptor beta chains derived from one specimen sequenced in a study of blood T cells in healthy people across ages. Then a second PCR, running about 7 to 11 cycles, was carried out with a sample-barcoded 5' primer and a J-beta primer mix. TCRdb passed the 5' RACE reads through MiXCR, listing each CDR3 protein once. Here the sample spans over a million distinct CDR3 sequences, 45% to 70% being singletons. Specimen: blood. The source of these receptors is a man in his late teens or twenties in good health.

This clonotype appeared once. The chain uses TRBV6-2 or TRBV6-3 and TRBJ1-5, with D hard to call. This CDR3 is 17 amino acids long. Trimming removed 0 bases from V and 5 bases from J, with 17 bases in between. Germline V lookup: CDR1 MNHEY, CDR2 SVGEGT. CDR3 DNA sequence: TGTGCCAGCAGTTACTCCTTCAACCGGGTCGAAGATCAGCCCCAGCATTTT. This codes for CASSYSFNRVEDQPQHF.

The gene calls are TRBV6-2 or TRBV6-3 and TRBJ2-3; no clear D. The germline gives CDR1 MNHEY, CDR2 SVGEGT. This CDR3 comprises 14 residues. Trimming removed 0 bases from V and 2 bases from J, with 6 bases in between. CDR3 amino acids: CASSYSFNTDTQYF. The DNA of the CDR3 is TGTGCCAGCAGTTACTCCTTCAACACAGATACGCAGTATTTT.

This clonotype was seen more than once but under ten times. The genes are TRBV7-2 and TRBJ2-3; either TRBD1 or TRBD2 may supply D (5 bases each). CDR1 SGHTA and CDR2 FQGNSA come from the germline V gene. The CDR3 is 16 amino acids. Trimming shortened V by 4 bases and J by 0 bases, and 14 bases separated the two germline ends. CDR3 DNA: TGTGCCAGCAGCTCACCGGGACGGAGAAGCACAGATACGCAGTATTTT. Its translation: CASSSPGRRSTDTQYF. The full variable domain, in which reference TRBV7-2 and TRBJ2-3 provide the parts outside the CDR3, is GAGVSQSPSNKVTEKGKDVELRCDPISGHTALYWYRQSLGQGLEFLIYFQGNSAPDKSGLPSDRFSAERTGGSVSTLTIQRTQQEDSAVYLCASSSPGRRSTDTQYFGPGTRLTVL.

V is TRBV6-1 and J is TRBJ2-4, with D tentatively TRBD1 or TRBD2 (5 bases each). The better agreement between TRBJ2-7 and the DNA end casts doubt on the J call. CDR1 MNHNS and CDR2 SASEGT come from the germline V gene. The CDR3 totals 14 residues. CDR3 nucleotide sequence: TGTGCCAGCAGCCCGGGACCCCTCCACTACGAGCAGTACTTC. The encoded protein is CASSPGPLHYEQYF.

J is TRBJ2-5 and V is TRBV20-1, with D tentatively TRBD1 (5 bases). The germline gives CDR1 DFQATT, CDR2 SNEGSKA (reference sequence). This CDR3 contains 17 residues. Trimming shortened V by 4 bases and J by 4 bases, and 25 bases separated the two germline ends. CDR3 nucleotides: TGCAGTGCTACTAGAGAGGAAGGGGCCATGTCCCTAGAGACCCAGTACTTC. Translating it yields CSATREEGAMSLETQYF.

This clonotype has just a few counts. This sequence joins TRBV7-9 and TRBJ2-7, with D perhaps given as TRBD1 or TRBD2 (5 bases each). V lost 3 bases and J 4 bases, leaving 22 bases between the germline ends. The CDR3 has 17 residues. CDR1 is SEHNR, CDR2 FQNEAQ, per germline (reference sequence). The CDR3 protein is CASSLRGPPNPPYEQYF. The CDR3 DNA follows: TGTGCCAGCAGCTTGAGGGGACCCCCTAATCCCCCTTACGAGCAGTACTTC. Full variable domain (rest looked up from reference TRBV7-9 and TRBJ2-7): DTGVSQNPRHKITKRGQNVTFRCDPISEHNRLYWYRQTLGQGPEFLTYFQNEAQLEKSRLLSDRFSAERPKGSFSTLEIQRTEQGDSAMYLCASSLRGPPNPPYEQYFGPGTRLTVT.

The chain employs TRBV2 and TRBJ2-1; TRBD1 might be the D (5 bases). The CDR3 runs to 12 residues. V lost 8 bases and J 4 bases, leaving 9 bases between the germline ends. Germline loops: CDR1 SNHLY, CDR2 FYNNEI. This CDR3 is CASYRPYNEQFF. The CDR3 nucleotides are TGTGCCAGCTACAGGCCTTACAATGAGCAGTTCTTC. Full variable domain (missing parts from reference TRBV2 and TRBJ2-1): EPEVTQTPSHQVTQMGQEVILRCVPISNHLYFYWYRQILGQKVEFLVSFYNNEISEKSEIFDDQFSVERPDGSNFTLKIRSTKLEDSAMYFCASYRPYNEQFFGPGTRLTVL.

About this clonotype: The junction and the germline gene differ at one end; a read error may be behind it. V gene TRBV7-7 combines with J gene TRBJ2-1; TRBD1 agrees at 8 bases. Germline CDR1 and CDR2: SSHAT and FNYEAQ (reference sequence). CDR3 length equals 14 residues. The CDR3 protein is CASSPDRDRDEQFF. Here the CDR3 DNA reads TGTGCTAGCAGCCCGGACAGGGATAGGGATGAGCAGTTCTTC.

This chain uses TRBV7-9 with TRBJ1-4; D is undetermined. CDR3 size: 12 residues. V lost 5 bases and J 8 bases, leaving 9 bases between the germline ends. CDR1 and CDR2 from the germline V gene are SEHNR and FQNEAQ (reference sequence). This CDR3 reads CASSLTREKLFF. CDR3 sequence (DNA): TGTGCCAGCAGCCTCACACGGGAAAAACTGTTTTTT.

CDR3 residues: CSVDTRTEAFF. CDR3 DNA: TGCAGCGTCGACACACGCACTGAAGCTTTCTTT. The genes are TRBV29-1 and TRBJ1-1; D remains ambiguous. V was cut by 6 bases and J by 4 bases, with 9 bases left in between. CDR3 length: 11 amino acids. CDR1 and CDR2 (germline): SQVTM, ANQGSEA.